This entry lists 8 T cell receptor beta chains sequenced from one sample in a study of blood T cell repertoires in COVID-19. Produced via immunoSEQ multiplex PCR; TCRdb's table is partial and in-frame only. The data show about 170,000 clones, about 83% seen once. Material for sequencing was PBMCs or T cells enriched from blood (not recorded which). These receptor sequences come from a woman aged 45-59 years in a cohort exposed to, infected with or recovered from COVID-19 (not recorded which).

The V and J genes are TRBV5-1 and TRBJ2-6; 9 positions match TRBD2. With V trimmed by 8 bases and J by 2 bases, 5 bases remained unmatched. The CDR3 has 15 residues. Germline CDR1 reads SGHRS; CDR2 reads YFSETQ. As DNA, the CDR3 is TGCGCCAGTGTTAGCGGGAGTACTGGGGCCAACGTCCTGACTTTC. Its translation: CASVSGSTGANVLTF.

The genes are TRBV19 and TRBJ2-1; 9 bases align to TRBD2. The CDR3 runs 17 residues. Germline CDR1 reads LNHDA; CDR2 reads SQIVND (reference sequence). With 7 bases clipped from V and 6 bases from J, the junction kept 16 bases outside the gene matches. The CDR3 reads CASKGGGRALGSNEQFF. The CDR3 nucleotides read TGTGCCAGTAAAGGAGGCGGGAGGGCCTTGGGGTCCAATGAGCAGTTCTTC.

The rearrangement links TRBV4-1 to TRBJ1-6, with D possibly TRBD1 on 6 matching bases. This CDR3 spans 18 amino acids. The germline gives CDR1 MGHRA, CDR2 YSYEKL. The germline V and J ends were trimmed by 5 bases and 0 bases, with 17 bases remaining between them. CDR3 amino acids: CASSRGTTGSSYNSPLHF. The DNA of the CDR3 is TGCGCCAGCAGCAGAGGTACTACAGGGAGCTCCTATAATTCACCCCTCCACTTT.

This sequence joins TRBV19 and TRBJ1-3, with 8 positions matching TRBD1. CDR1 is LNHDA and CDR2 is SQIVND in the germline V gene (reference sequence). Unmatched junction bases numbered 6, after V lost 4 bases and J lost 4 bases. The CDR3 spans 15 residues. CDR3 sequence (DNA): TGTGCCAGTAGTACCGAGACAGGGGTCGGAAACACCATATATTTT. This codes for CASSTETGVGNTIYF.

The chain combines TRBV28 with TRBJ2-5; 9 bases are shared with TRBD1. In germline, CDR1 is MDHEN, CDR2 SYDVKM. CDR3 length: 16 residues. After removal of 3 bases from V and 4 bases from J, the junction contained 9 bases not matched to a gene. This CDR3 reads CASSFLYRGQGETQYF. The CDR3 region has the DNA TGTGCCAGCAGTTTCCTATACAGGGGGCAGGGAGAGACCCAGTACTTC.

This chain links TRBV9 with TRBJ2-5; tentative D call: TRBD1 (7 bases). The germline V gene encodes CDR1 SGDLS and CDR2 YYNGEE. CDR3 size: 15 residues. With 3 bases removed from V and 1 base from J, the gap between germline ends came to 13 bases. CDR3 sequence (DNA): TGTGCCAGCAGCGACCGCGGGACAGCCCAAGAGACCCAGTACTTC. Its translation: CASSDRGTAQETQYF.

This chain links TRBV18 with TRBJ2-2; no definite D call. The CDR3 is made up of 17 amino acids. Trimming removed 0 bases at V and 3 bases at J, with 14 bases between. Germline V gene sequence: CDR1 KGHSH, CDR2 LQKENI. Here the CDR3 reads CASSPPTGPDYTGELFF. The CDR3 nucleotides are TGTGCCAGCTCACCACCGACGGGTCCAGATTACACCGGGGAGCTGTTTTTT.

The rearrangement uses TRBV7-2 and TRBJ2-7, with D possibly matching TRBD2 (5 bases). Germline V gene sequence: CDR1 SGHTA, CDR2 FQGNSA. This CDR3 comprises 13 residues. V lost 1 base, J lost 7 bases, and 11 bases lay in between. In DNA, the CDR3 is TGTGCCAGCAGCTTAGACGAGGGCAGGGAGCAGTACTTC. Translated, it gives CASSLDEGREQYF.